The next 8 T cell receptor beta chains were all read from a single sample in a study of STAT5B mutations in CD4+ large granular lymphocyte leukemia (dated by TCRdb to between 2021 and 2023). The method behind the library was the immunoSEQ multiplex PCR assay. In its TCRdb copy, this immuneACCESS table keeps in-frame sequences only and misses some clones. Where compared with another copy, unresolved V genes explain less than half of these, and the others have no known cause. The sample has about 46,000 clones on record, roughly 84% of them singletons. The top ten clones comprise 0.3% to 0.45% of the sample. The specimen was CD4+ T cells from blood buffy coats. Receptors originate from a human donor in good health.

Relative to its sample, this clone is medium-sized (0.01 to 0.1%). The chain combines TRBV5-8 with TRBJ1-3; TRBD1 aligns across 7 bases. Germline V gene sequence: CDR1 SGHTS, CDR2 YDEGEE. V trimming: 2 bases; J trimming: 3 bases; junction bases outside the gene matches: 5. The CDR3 covers 15 residues. The CDR3 protein is CASSFLTGLGNTIYF. DNA of the CDR3: TGTGCCAGCAGCTTTCTGACAGGGCTTGGAAACACCATATATTTT.

A few counts support this clone. The chain employs TRBV27 and TRBJ2-1; 8 bases agree with TRBD2. This CDR3 region has 16 residues. V lost 6 bases and J lost 2; bases outside the gene matches: 9. Germline V CDR1 and CDR2: MNHEY, SMNVEV (reference sequence). The chain's CDR3 is CASRAWAGGAYNEQFF. CDR3 sequence (DNA): TGTGCCAGCAGGGCTTGGGCGGGGGGAGCCTACAATGAGCAGTTCTTC.

This chain links TRBV14 with TRBJ1-5; D is undetermined. The germline V gene has CDR1 SGHDN and CDR2 FVKESK. The V and J ends lost 1 base and 3 bases respectively, with 7 bases between them. This CDR3 comprises 14 residues. The CDR3 nucleotides are TGTGCCAGCAGCCAAGGGACTGTCAATCAGCCCCAGCATTTT. Protein sequence: CASSQGTVNQPQHF.

V and J are TRBV11-3 and TRBJ1-6, with 7 positions matching TRBD1. The CDR3 is made up of 15 amino acids. Trimming took 5 bases from V and 4 from J; bases not matched to a gene: 5. CDR1 SGHNT and CDR2 YENEEA come from the germline V gene. CDR3 in amino acids: CASSPRDRYNSPLHF. In DNA, the CDR3 is TGTGCCAGCAGCCCGAGGGACAGATATAATTCACCCCTCCACTTT.

About this clone itself: Other DNA sequences from this sample encode an identical CDR3 as well. V gene TRBV5-1 combines with J gene TRBJ2-5; TRBD2 agrees at 8 bases. After removal of 0 bases from V and 5 bases from J, the junction contained 3 bases not matched to a gene. Germline V gene data show CDR1 as SGHRS and CDR2 as YFSETQ. There are 14 residues in the CDR3. The CDR3 nucleotides read TGCGCCAGCAGCTTGGATCGGGGGGGGGAGACCCAGTACTTC. Translating gives CASSLDRGGETQYF.

The V and J genes are TRBV5-1 and TRBJ1-1; no firm D call. Germline values: CDR1 SGHRS, CDR2 YFSETQ. CDR3 length: 18 amino acids. Trimming shortened V by 4 bases and J by 1 base, and 23 bases separated the two germline ends. The CDR3 sequence is CASSSSIGRGRPNTEAFF. The CDR3 DNA reads as TGCGCCAGCAGCAGCTCGATTGGACGCGGCAGACCGAACACTGAAGCTTTCTTT.

The chain has TRBV6-6 and TRBJ1-6; weak D call: TRBD1 (6 bases). The germline V gene encodes CDR1 MNHNY and CDR2 SVGAGI (reference sequence). This CDR3 contains 16 residues. V lost 2 bases and J 2 bases, leaving 10 bases between the germline ends. This CDR3 is CASSYGQPPYNSPLHF. As DNA, the CDR3 is TGTGCCAGCAGTTACGGACAGCCGCCCTATAATTCACCCCTCCACTTT.

This chain joins TRBV12-5 and TRBJ1-4, with D possibly matching TRBD1 (6 bases). Germline lookup yields CDR1 LGHNT and CDR2 FRNRAP. V lost 7 bases to trimming and J lost 3 bases, with 15 bases between them. CDR3 length: 15 amino acids. Written as DNA, the CDR3 is TGTGCTAGTGCGCGACCCGAGGGGGCTAATGAAAAACTGTTTTTT. This sequence encodes CASARPEGANEKLFF.